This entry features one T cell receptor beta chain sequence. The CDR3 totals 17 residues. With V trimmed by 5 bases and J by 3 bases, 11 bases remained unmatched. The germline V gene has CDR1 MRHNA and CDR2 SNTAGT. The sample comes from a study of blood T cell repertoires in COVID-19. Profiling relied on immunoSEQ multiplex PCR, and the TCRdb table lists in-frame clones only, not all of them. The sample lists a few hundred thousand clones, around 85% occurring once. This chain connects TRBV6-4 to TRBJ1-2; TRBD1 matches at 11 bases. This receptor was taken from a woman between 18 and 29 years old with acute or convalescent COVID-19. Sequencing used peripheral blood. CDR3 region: CASSLWTGGYEDYGYTF. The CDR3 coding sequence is TGTGCCAGCAGTCTTTGGACAGGGGGCTATGAAGACTATGGCTACACCTTC.